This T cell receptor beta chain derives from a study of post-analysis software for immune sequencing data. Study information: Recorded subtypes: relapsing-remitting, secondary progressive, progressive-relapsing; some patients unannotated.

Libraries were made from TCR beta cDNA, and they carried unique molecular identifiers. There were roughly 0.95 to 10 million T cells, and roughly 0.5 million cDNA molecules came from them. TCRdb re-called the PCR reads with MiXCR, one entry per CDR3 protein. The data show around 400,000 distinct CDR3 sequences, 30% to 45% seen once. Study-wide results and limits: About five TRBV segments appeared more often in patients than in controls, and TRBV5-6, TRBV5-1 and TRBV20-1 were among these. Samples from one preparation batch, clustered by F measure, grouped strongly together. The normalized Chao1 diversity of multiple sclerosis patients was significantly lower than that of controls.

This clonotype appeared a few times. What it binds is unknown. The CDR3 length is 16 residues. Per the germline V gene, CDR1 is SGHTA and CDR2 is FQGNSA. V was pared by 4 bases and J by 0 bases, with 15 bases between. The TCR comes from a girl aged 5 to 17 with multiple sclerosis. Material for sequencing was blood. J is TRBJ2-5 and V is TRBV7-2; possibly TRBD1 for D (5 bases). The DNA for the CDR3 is TGTGCCAGCAGCTCGTCCCAGGGCTGGTACCAAGAGACCCAGTACTTC. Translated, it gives CASSSSQGWYQETQYF.